The 26 T cell receptor beta chains reported below all come from one sample, sequenced in a study of radiotherapy plus CTLA-4 blockade in lung cancer. Sequencing was performed with immunoSEQ multiplex PCR; in TCRdb, only in-frame clones are kept and a portion is missing. Of 30,000 to 40,000 clones listed, 75% are singletons. Specimen: peripheral blood, collected from a patient treated with radiotherapy plus ipilimumab. The receptors come from a human donor with non-small cell lung cancer that progressed on radiotherapy plus ipilimumab.

This clone was seen more than once but under ten times. V and J are TRBV27 and TRBJ2-7; D perhaps matches TRBD2 (6 bases). The CDR3 extends over 12 amino acids. Germline V gives CDR1 MNHEY, CDR2 SMNVEV (reference sequence). Trimming removed 6 bases from V and 0 bases from J, with 6 bases in between. CDR3 amino acids: CASRDYSYEQYF. As DNA, the CDR3 is TGTGCCAGCAGGGACTACTCCTACGAGCAGTACTTC.

The chain combines TRBV7-2 with TRBJ2-7, with TRBD1 identical over 9 bases. The CDR3 spans 16 residues. V shed 5 bases and J 6 bases; nucleotides not matched to a gene: 14. The germline V gene has CDR1 SGHTA and CDR2 FQGNSA. The CDR3 nucleotides are TGTGCCAGCAGCCAGAATCCGGGACAGGGTTCATCCGAGCAGTACTTC. Translation gives CASSQNPGQGSSEQYF.

V gene TRBV4-1 combines with J gene TRBJ1-5; tentative D call: TRBD1 (5 bases). Trimming shortened V by 0 bases and J by 3 bases, and 12 bases separated the two germline ends. Germline V gives CDR1 MGHRA, CDR2 YSYEKL. The CDR3 loop spans 16 amino acids. In nucleotides, the CDR3 is TGCGCCAGCAGCCAAGAGGCTCGACAGTACAATCAGCCCCAGCATTTT. Protein sequence: CASSQEARQYNQPQHF.

This chain links TRBV6-1 with TRBJ2-1, with 7 positions matching TRBD2. Trimming cost V 5 bases and J 7 bases; bases outside gene matches: 11. This CDR3 comprises 15 residues. Germline CDR1 reads MNHNS; CDR2 reads SASEGT. CDR3 in DNA: TGTGCCAGCAGTTGGACTAGGAATCTTGGGAATGAGCAGTTCTTC. It specifies CASSWTRNLGNEQFF.

This clone was counted only a few times. V and J are TRBV7-9 and TRBJ2-7; 10 bases line up with TRBD2. Germline CDR1 is SEHNR and CDR2 is FQNEAQ (reference sequence). V lost 5 bases to trimming and J lost 5 bases; unmatched junction nucleotides: 9. CDR3 length: 15 amino acids. The DNA for the CDR3 is TGTGCCAGCAGCCCCCGCCCTAGCGGGAGCCACGAGCAGTACTTC. It is translated as CASSPRPSGSHEQYF.

The CDR3 loop reads CASSYFDRVEYEQYF. The CDR3 DNA sequence: TGTGCCAGCAGTTACTTCGACAGGGTTGAGTACGAGCAGTACTTC. The rearrangement uses TRBV6-5 and TRBJ2-7; TRBD1 agrees at 7 bases. Germline V CDR1 and CDR2: MNHEY, SVGAGI. CDR3 length equals 15 residues. V shed 1 base and J 4 bases; nucleotides not matched to a gene: 7.

The rearrangement uses TRBV2 and TRBJ1-6, with D maybe TRBD1 (5 bases). Germline V lookup: CDR1 SNHLY, CDR2 FYNNEI. This CDR3 is 14 amino acids long. V lost 6 bases, J lost 5 bases, and 11 bases lay in between. CDR3: CASSRRTHNSPLHF. CDR3 DNA sequence: TGTGCCAGCAGCAGACGGACACATAATTCACCCCTCCACTTT.

The genes are TRBV30 and TRBJ1-1; 10 nucleotides match TRBD1. Germline V gene lookup returns CDR1 GTSNPN and CDR2 SVGIG (reference sequence). Trimming took 5 bases from V and 4 from J; bases not matched to a gene: 4. The CDR3 has 13 amino acids. Here the CDR3 reads CAWLGTGVTEAFF. In nucleotides, the CDR3 is TGTGCCTGGCTTGGGACAGGGGTCACTGAAGCTTTCTTT.

Of note for this clone: Its ends do not fully match the called genes, so a read error is possible. V is TRBV7-9 and J is TRBJ1-1, with 9 bases aligning to TRBD1. CDR1 and CDR2 from the germline V gene are SEHNR and FQNEAQ (reference sequence). The CDR3 runs 15 residues. The CDR3 bases are TGTGCCAGCAGCCTAGCACAGGGGGCGGAGATTGAAGCTTTCTTT. Translating it yields CASSLAQGAEIEAFF.

Only a few counts were recorded for this clone. The V gene is TRBV7-6, the J gene TRBJ2-7; D may match TRBD1 or TRBD2 (5 bases each). V lost 1 base, J lost 3 bases, and 13 bases lay in between. The CDR3 totals 15 residues. Germline V gives CDR1 SGHVS, CDR2 FNYEAQ. The CDR3, as DNA: TGTGCCAGCAGCTTAGAAAGGGGACCCATCTACGAGCAGTACTTC. It specifies CASSLERGPIYEQYF.

The chain employs TRBV19 and TRBJ1-5; D perhaps matches TRBD1 (5 bases). CDR3 length: 14 residues. Trimming stripped 2 bases from V and 1 base from J, with 6 bases between. Germline lookup yields CDR1 LNHDA and CDR2 SQIVND (reference sequence). This CDR3 is CASSIRGSNQPQHF. The CDR3 DNA follows: TGTGCCAGTAGTATAAGGGGAAGCAATCAGCCCCAGCATTTT. Complete variable domain (other parts from reference TRBV19 and TRBJ1-5): DGGITQSPKYLFRKEGQNVTLSCEQNLNHDAMYWYRQDPGQGLRLIYYSQIVNDFQKGDIAEGYSVSREKKESFPLTVTSAQKNPTAFYLCASSIRGSNQPQHFGDGTRLSIL.

A single count supports this clone. V gene TRBV5-6 combines with J gene TRBJ2-7; no firm D call. The CDR3 length is 13 residues. V lost 1 base and J lost 2, with 7 bases in between. Per the germline V gene, CDR1 is SGHDT and CDR2 is YYEEEE. The CDR3 bases are TGTGCCAGCAGCTTGAGGCGCACCTACGAGCAGTACTTC. Amino acid sequence: CASSLRRTYEQYF. The variable domain in full, completed from reference TRBV5-6 and TRBJ2-7, reads DAGVTQSPTHLIKTRGQQVTLRCSPKSGHDTVSWYQQALGQGPQFIFQYYEEEERQRGNFPDRFSGHQFPNYSSELNVNALLLGDSALYLCASSLRRTYEQYFGPGTRLTVT.

The chain's CDR3 is CSARSFGEQFF. As DNA, the CDR3 is TGCAGTGCTAGATCCTTCGGTGAGCAGTTCTTC. The J gene is TRBJ2-1, the V gene TRBV20-1; no clear D gene. Germline V gives CDR1 DFQATT, CDR2 SNEGSKA (reference sequence). With 2 bases removed from V and 9 bases from J, the gap between germline ends came to 8 bases. CDR3 size: 11 residues.

The rearrangement joins TRBV9 to TRBJ1-6, with D possibly matching TRBD1 (5 bases). Trimming removed 0 bases from V and 7 bases from J, with 5 bases in between. Germline CDR1 is SGDLS and CDR2 is YYNGEE. This CDR3 spans 13 amino acids. CDR3 protein: CASSVEGNSPLHF. The DNA for the CDR3 is TGTGCCAGCAGCGTAGAGGGGAATTCACCCCTCCACTTT.

The chain couples TRBV9 to TRBJ2-6; D gene unclear. CDR3 length: 17 residues. V lost 7 bases and J 5 bases, leaving 22 bases between the germline ends. Germline assignment: CDR1 SGDLS and CDR2 YYNGEE. CDR3 in amino acids: CASPERLKQSRANVLTF. The CDR3 nucleotides are TGTGCCAGCCCTGAGAGACTCAAACAAAGTCGGGCCAACGTCCTGACTTTC.

DNA for the CDR3: TGTGCCAGCAGTGAAGCGCAAAGGACAGGGAATGAAAAACTGTTTTTT. Its protein is CASSEAQRTGNEKLFF. The rearrangement uses TRBV2 and TRBJ1-4, with TRBD1 matching 8 bases. This CDR3 contains 16 residues. Germline values: CDR1 SNHLY, CDR2 FYNNEI. J lost 5 bases, V lost 0 bases, and 5 bases had no gene match.

The chain recombines TRBV10-3 with TRBJ1-5; 9 bases map to TRBD1. Germline V gives CDR1 ENHRY, CDR2 SYGVKD. The CDR3 totals 15 residues. The V and J ends lost 4 bases and 3 bases, in that order; junction bases with no gene match: 4. The CDR3 loop is CAISGGQGYNQPQHF. CDR3 in DNA: TGTGCCATCAGTGGGGGACAGGGTTACAATCAGCCCCAGCATTTT.

The CDR3: CASSLFSFSSTDTQYF. The CDR3 DNA reads as TGTGCCAGCAGTTTATTTTCCTTTTCTAGCACAGATACGCAGTATTTT. This chain joins TRBV28 and TRBJ2-3; D is unclear. V gave up 1 base and J gave up 0 bases, with 11 bases separating them. The CDR3 length is 16 residues. Germline CDR1 and CDR2: MDHEN and SYDVKM. The complete variable domain, with remaining parts taken from reference TRBV28 and TRBJ2-3, reads DVKVTQSSRYLVKRTGEKVFLECVQDMDHENMFWYRQDPGLGLRLIYFSYDVKMKEKGDIPEGYSVSREKKERFSLILESASTNQTSMYLCASSLFSFSSTDTQYFGPGTRLTVL.

This sequence joins TRBV7-9 and TRBJ2-1; D is possibly TRBD2 (7 bases). CDR3 length: 14 amino acids. Germline V CDR1 and CDR2: SEHNR, FQNEAQ (reference sequence). The V gene lost 9 bases and the J gene lost 4 bases, with 16 bases spanning the gap. The CDR3 region has the DNA TGTGCCAGTACGGGGGGCAGGGGATACAATGAGCAGTTCTTC. Translation gives CASTGGRGYNEQFF.

This clone was found a few times. The J gene is TRBJ1-1, the V gene TRBV4-2; a possible D gene is TRBD1 (5 bases). CDR1 and CDR2 from the germline V gene are LGHNA and YNFKEQ. The CDR3 runs 17 residues. V shed 3 bases and J shed 0 bases, with 17 bases lying between them. The CDR3 protein is CASSQMGIGVMNTEAFF. CDR3 sequence (DNA): TGTGCCAGCAGCCAGATGGGAATAGGGGTGATGAACACTGAAGCTTTCTTT.

The rearrangement uses TRBV9 and TRBJ1-4; possible D gene TRBD1, 5 bases. V shed 3 bases and J shed 3 bases, with 9 bases lying between them. Per the germline V gene, CDR1 is SGDLS and CDR2 is YYNGEE. This CDR3 has 14 residues. Written as DNA, the CDR3 is TGTGCCAGCAGCGGGGCAGGGCCTAATGAAAAACTGTTTTTT. It is translated as CASSGAGPNEKLFF.

About this clone: Within the sample, other DNA sequences also encode this same CDR3. This sequence joins TRBV20-1 and TRBJ2-1; no reliable D call. Germline assignment: CDR1 DFQATT and CDR2 SNEGSKA (reference sequence). CDR3 length equals 11 residues. The V gene lost 5 bases and the J gene lost 6 bases, with 8 bases spanning the gap. CDR3 amino acids: CSAGLFNEQFF. The CDR3 nucleotides are TGCAGTGCTGGGTTGTTCAATGAGCAGTTCTTC.

The chain links TRBV19 to TRBJ2-7; perhaps TRBD2 as D (6 bases). The CDR3 spans 15 residues. Looked up from germline, CDR1 is LNHDA and CDR2 is SQIVND (reference sequence). The ends were cut back, 3 bases at V and 6 bases at J, with 18 bases in the middle. The CDR3 here is CASSIGGTNLFEQYF. For the CDR3, the DNA is TGTGCCAGTAGTATCGGGGGTACGAACTTGTTCGAGCAGTACTTC.

This clone showed up just a few times. The gene calls are TRBV15 and TRBJ1-1; weak D call: TRBD1 (5 bases). The V and J ends lost 5 bases and 4 bases respectively, with 14 bases between them. Germline V gene lookup returns CDR1 LNHNV and CDR2 YYDKDF (reference sequence). This CDR3 has 14 amino acids. The CDR3 nucleotides are TGTGCCACCAGCGAGTGGGGGGTAGGCACTGAAGCTTTCTTT. Translated, it gives CATSEWGVGTEAFF. Complete variable domain (other parts from reference TRBV15 and TRBJ1-1): DAMVIQNPRYQVTQFGKPVTLSCSQTLNHNVMYWYQQKSSQAPKLLFHYYDKDFNNEADTPDNFQSRRPNTSFCFLDIRSPGLGDTAMYLCATSEWGVGTEAFFGQGTRLTVV.

The chain has TRBV10-3 and TRBJ1-1, with TRBD1 as a possible D gene (5 bases). Germline V lookup: CDR1 ENHRY, CDR2 SYGVKD. The V end lost 1 base, the J end lost 3 bases, and 12 bases lay between the germline ends. The CDR3 contains 15 residues. CDR3 coding DNA: TGTGCCATCAGTGAGTGGATAGGGACCTACACTGAAGCTTTCTTT. Amino acids: CAISEWIGTYTEAFF.

V and J are TRBV5-1 and TRBJ2-1; 7 positions match TRBD2. The V segment lost 5 bases and the J segment 0 bases; nucleotides outside the gene matches: 2. Germline CDR1 reads SGHRS; CDR2 reads YFSETQ. CDR3 length: 14 residues. This CDR3 reads CASRREFSYNEQFF. CDR3 nucleotide sequence: TGCGCCAGCAGGCGGGAGTTCTCCTACAATGAGCAGTTCTTC.